Below are 32 T cell receptor beta chains sequenced from a single sample in a study of OX40 agonist ivuxolimab in advanced cancers. Profiled with immunoSEQ multiplex PCR; TCRdb holds only in-frame clones, not every one. This sample has 77,000 or so clones, with about nine tenths found just once. Sequenced here: CD4+ or CD8+ T cells sorted from blood, sampled in a trial of the OX40 agonist ivuxolimab. These TCRs come from an adult with an advanced solid tumor such as melanoma, head and neck, liver or kidney cancer.

This rearrangement joins TRBV18 to TRBJ2-2; either TRBD1 or TRBD2 may supply D (5 bases each). The CDR3 runs 16 residues. Germline-derived CDR1 and CDR2 are KGHSH and LQKENI. V was pared by 0 bases and J by 0 bases, with 8 bases between. The CDR3 DNA reads TGTGCCAGCTCACCACCGGGGACCTCGAACACCGGGGAGCTGTTTTTT. Amino acids: CASSPPGTSNTGELFF.

V is TRBV28 and J is TRBJ2-7; 8 bases fit TRBD1. The CDR3 contains 16 residues. With V trimmed by 5 bases and J by 1 base, 10 bases remained unmatched. Germline V lookup: CDR1 MDHEN, CDR2 SYDVKM. The DNA for the CDR3 is TGTGCCAGCAGTACCCCGAGACAGGGGCTTTCCTACGAGCAGTACTTC. Translating it yields CASSTPRQGLSYEQYF.

The J gene is TRBJ2-3, the V gene TRBV28; TRBD2 matches at 10 bases. Unmatched junction bases numbered 7, after V lost 9 bases and J lost 4 bases. The CDR3 runs 14 residues. CDR1 is MDHEN, CDR2 SYDVKM, per germline. The CDR3 sequence: CASNGAGGSDTQYF. Here the CDR3 DNA reads TGTGCCAGTAACGGAGCGGGAGGGTCAGATACGCAGTATTTT.

V gene TRBV7-2 combines with J gene TRBJ2-7, with D unresolved. The CDR3 is 13 residues long. The V and J ends lost 4 bases and 3 bases respectively, with 10 bases between them. Germline V gives CDR1 SGHTA, CDR2 FQGNSA. The CDR3 coding sequence is TGTGCCAGCAGCTCTCAGAACCGCTACGAGCAGTACTTC. This encodes CASSSQNRYEQYF.

The genes are TRBV27 and TRBJ2-1; 7 bases map to TRBD1. The ends lost 5 bases at V and 4 bases at J; junction bases unmatched: 11. The germline gives CDR1 MNHEY, CDR2 SMNVEV (reference sequence). This CDR3 has 16 amino acids. The CDR3 is CASSPLPGQTYNEQFF. CDR3 coding DNA: TGTGCCAGCAGTCCCCTCCCGGGACAGACATACAATGAGCAGTTCTTC.

The V gene is TRBV6-1, the J gene TRBJ1-1; possibly TRBD1 for D (5 bases). Germline lookup yields CDR1 MNHNS and CDR2 SASEGT. V shed 4 bases and J shed 5 bases, with 17 bases lying between them. The CDR3 is 15 amino acids. The CDR3 sequence: CASSAPQGGATEAFF. For the CDR3, the DNA is TGTGCCAGCAGTGCGCCGCAGGGAGGAGCGACTGAAGCTTTCTTT.

V gene TRBV6-6 combines with J gene TRBJ2-7; 9 bases agree with TRBD1. The CDR3 contains 14 residues. Per germline, CDR1 MNHNY and CDR2 SVGAGI (reference sequence). V lost 2 bases and J lost 5; bases outside the gene matches: 4. CDR3 nucleotide sequence: TGTGCCAGCAGTTACGGGACAGGGCCGGACGAGCAGTACTTC. It codes for CASSYGTGPDEQYF.

This clone was picked up one time. The chain couples TRBV10-2 to TRBJ2-7; 10 nucleotides match TRBD1. Germline loops: CDR1 WSHSY, CDR2 SAAADI. This CDR3 contains 13 residues. J lost 4 bases, V lost 9 bases, and 6 bases had no gene match. CDR3 in amino acids: CASEGTGVYEQYF. CDR3 DNA: TGCGCCAGTGAGGGGACAGGGGTGTACGAGCAGTACTTC.

The V gene is TRBV5-1, the J gene TRBJ2-1; D possibly corresponds to TRBD2 (6 bases). The CDR3 is 13 amino acids. The germline V gene encodes CDR1 SGHRS and CDR2 YFSETQ. The germline V and J ends were trimmed by 3 bases and 9 bases, with 13 bases remaining between them. CDR3 protein: CASSSMGLREQFF. CDR3 nucleotides: TGCGCCAGCAGCTCGATGGGACTGCGTGAGCAGTTCTTC.

This chain joins TRBV6-5 and TRBJ2-2; perhaps TRBD1 as D (6 bases). Germline V gene data show CDR1 as MNHEY and CDR2 as SVGAGI. V lost 11 bases and J lost 2, with 18 bases in between. The CDR3 extends over 15 amino acids. The chain's CDR3 is CACTRTAVNTGELFF. The CDR3 nucleotides read TGTGCCTGTACAAGGACAGCAGTTAACACCGGGGAGCTGTTTTTT.

CDR3 sequence (DNA): TGCGCCAGCAGCATCTACAGGGGTACGCAGTATTTT. Protein product: CASSIYRGTQYF. The genes are TRBV5-1 and TRBJ2-3, with 7 bases aligning to TRBD1. Germline assignment: CDR1 SGHRS and CDR2 YFSETQ. This CDR3 comprises 12 residues. J gave up 8 bases and V 4 bases, and 4 bases lay outside the gene matches.

This chain links TRBV7-8 with TRBJ1-4; 9 nucleotides agree with TRBD1. Trimming took 0 bases from V and 7 from J; bases not matched to a gene: 9. Germline-derived CDR1 and CDR2 are SGHVS and FQNEAQ. The CDR3 runs 17 residues. This CDR3 reads CASSLAPGTGPPEKLFF. In nucleotides, the CDR3 is TGTGCCAGCAGCTTAGCGCCCGGGACAGGGCCGCCTGAAAAACTGTTTTTT.

There are a few counts of this clone. The chain employs TRBV7-2 and TRBJ1-6; 9 bases fit TRBD1. Germline-derived CDR1 and CDR2 are SGHTA and FQGNSA. V shed 5 bases and J 8 bases; nucleotides not matched to a gene: 10. CDR3 length: 16 amino acids. In DNA, the CDR3 is TGTGCCAGCAGCCATTGGACAGGGGAAGGGGATTCACCCCTCCACTTT. Translating gives CASSHWTGEGDSPLHF.

The chain is built from TRBV6-6 and TRBJ2-7; D uncertain. CDR1 and CDR2 (germline): MNHNY, SVGAGI (reference sequence). The CDR3 contains 12 residues. The V and J ends lost 8 bases and 2 bases respectively, with 10 bases between them. The CDR3 DNA sequence: TGTGCCAGCCATGGGCCGACCTACGAGCAGTACTTC. Residues: CASHGPTYEQYF.

V usage is TRBV5-1 and J usage is TRBJ1-2; 7 bases are a match to TRBD1. This CDR3 comprises 16 residues. V was pared by 0 bases and J by 4 bases, with 9 bases of the junction left unmatched. CDR1 is SGHRS, CDR2 YFSETQ, per germline. CDR3 residues: CASSLGDRVYGYGYTF. The CDR3 DNA sequence: TGCGCCAGCAGCTTGGGGGACAGAGTCTATGGCTATGGCTACACCTTC.

J is TRBJ2-1 and V is TRBV7-6; 7 nucleotides align to TRBD2. V was clipped by 5 bases and J by 1 base; unmatched bases: 5. The CDR3 consists of 15 residues. Germline V CDR1 and CDR2: SGHVS, FNYEAQ. As DNA, the CDR3 is TGTGCCAGCAGCCCGCGCGGGGGATCCTACAATGAGCAGTTCTTC. Encoded protein: CASSPRGGSYNEQFF.

The chain links TRBV30 to TRBJ1-5; the D gene is possibly TRBD1 (5 bases). This CDR3 spans 15 amino acids. CDR1 and CDR2 (germline): GTSNPN, SVGIG (reference sequence). The germline V and J ends were trimmed by 3 bases and 0 bases, with 12 bases remaining between them. CDR3 protein: CAWRAAGTSNQPQHF. The CDR3, as DNA: TGTGCCTGGAGAGCCGCCGGGACTAGCAATCAGCCCCAGCATTTT.

The chain links TRBV28 to TRBJ1-2; D is unresolved. CDR3 length: 12 amino acids. Deletions cut 10 bases from V and 6 bases from J, with 15 bases between. Germline V gene lookup returns CDR1 MDHEN and CDR2 SYDVKM. CDR3 in DNA: TGTGCCACACGAACGTCAGGAAATGGCTACACCTTC. Translating gives CATRTSGNGYTF.

The chain recombines TRBV16 with TRBJ1-1, with D possibly being TRBD1 (5 bases). The CDR3 sequence is 16 residues long. CDR1 is KGHSY, CDR2 FQNENV, per germline. The V end was cut by 4 bases, the J end by 3 bases, with 18 bases between. The CDR3 spells CASSPLGAQGDTEAFF. The DNA of the CDR3 is TGTGCCAGCAGCCCCCTCGGGGCGCAGGGAGACACTGAAGCTTTCTTT.

A word on this clone: Other DNA sequences in this specimen translate into the identical CDR3. The rearrangement links TRBV7-9 to TRBJ2-2; D perhaps matches TRBD1 (6 bases). The CDR3 runs 14 residues. The V gene lost 3 bases and the J gene lost 4 bases, with 9 bases spanning the gap. The V gene's germline CDR1 is SEHNR and CDR2 FQNEAQ (reference sequence). DNA for the CDR3: TGTGCCAGCAGCTTGGCAGGGGTCACCGGGGAGCTGTTTTTT. Amino acids: CASSLAGVTGELFF. The variable domain in full, with the rest retrieved from reference TRBV7-9 and TRBJ2-2, is DTGVSQNPRHKITKRGQNVTFRCDPISEHNRLYWYRQTLGQGPEFLTYFQNEAQLEKSRLLSDRFSAERPKGSFSTLEIQRTEQGDSAMYLCASSLAGVTGELFFGEGSRLTVL.

This clone was seen only once. This chain connects TRBV30 to TRBJ2-7; TRBD1 aligns across 7 bases. The CDR3 covers 13 residues. After removal of 2 bases from V and 2 bases from J, the junction contained 3 bases not matched to a gene. CDR1 and CDR2 from the germline V gene are GTSNPN and SVGIG (reference sequence). The CDR3 sequence is CAWSSGTAYEQYF. CDR3 bases: TGTGCCTGGAGTTCCGGGACAGCCTACGAGCAGTACTTC.

This chain joins TRBV4-1 and TRBJ2-1, with 10 bases that match TRBD2. Germline trimming cut 1 base from V and 6 bases from J; bases unmatched to any gene: 6. This CDR3 spans 16 amino acids. Germline values: CDR1 MGHRA, CDR2 YSYEKL. The CDR3: CASSQGGLAGVNEQFF. CDR3 DNA: TGCGCCAGCAGCCAAGGAGGCCTAGCGGGAGTCAATGAGCAGTTCTTC.

The rearrangement uses TRBV2 and TRBJ2-6; D not resolved. V gave up 0 bases and J gave up 4 bases, with 13 bases separating them. CDR3 size: 17 residues. The germline CDR1 and CDR2 sequences are SNHLY and FYNNEI. The CDR3 loop is CASSEALRVAGANVLTF. DNA for the CDR3: TGTGCCAGCAGTGAAGCGCTTCGGGTGGCAGGGGCCAACGTCCTGACTTTC.

The rearrangement links TRBV4-3 to TRBJ1-2; no clear D gene. Trimming pared 4 bases from V and 0 bases from J, leaving 12 bases between. The CDR3 spans 15 residues. CDR1 LGHNA and CDR2 YSLEER come from the germline V gene. The chain's CDR3 is CASSPAAVPNYGYTF. In DNA form, the CDR3 reads TGCGCCAGCAGCCCAGCGGCGGTACCTAACTATGGCTACACCTTC.

This chain links TRBV7-2 with TRBJ1-1, with D possibly TRBD1 on 5 matching bases. Trimming removed 1 base at V and 0 bases at J, with 6 bases between. The CDR3 is made up of 14 amino acids. The germline gives CDR1 SGHTA, CDR2 FQGNSA. The CDR3 DNA follows: TGTGCCAGCAGCTTAGGGGGCTTGAACACTGAAGCTTTCTTT. Its translation is CASSLGGLNTEAFF. Together with reference TRBV7-2 and TRBJ1-1, the CDR3 gives the full variable domain: GAGVSQSPSNKVTEKGKDVELRCDPISGHTALYWYRQSLGQGLEFLIYFQGNSAPDKSGLPSDRFSAERTGGSVSTLTIQRTQQEDSAVYLCASSLGGLNTEAFFGQGTRLTVV.

The chain recombines TRBV5-4 with TRBJ1-3; perhaps TRBD1 as D (6 bases). This CDR3 comprises 14 residues. V dropped 10 bases and J dropped 1 base, with 15 bases sitting between them. CDR1 SGHNT and CDR2 YYREEE come from the germline V gene (reference sequence). The CDR3 here is CAWRGDFSGNTIYF. CDR3 sequence (DNA): TGTGCCTGGAGGGGGGACTTTTCTGGAAACACCATATATTTT.

The rearrangement uses TRBV30 and TRBJ2-5; perhaps TRBD2 as D (6 bases). Germline CDR1 GTSNPN, CDR2 SVGIG (reference sequence). The CDR3 is 14 amino acids. Trimming cost V 3 bases and J 0 bases, with 11 bases left between them. The CDR3 loop reads CAWSLGLHQETQYF. The CDR3 DNA reads TGTGCCTGGAGCCTGGGACTGCACCAAGAGACCCAGTACTTC.

This rearrangement joins TRBV10-3 to TRBJ2-3, with 7 bases lining up with TRBD2. Trimming at V came to 8 bases and at J to 6 bases, leaving 11 bases not matched to a gene. The CDR3 covers 14 residues. CDR1 and CDR2 from the germline V gene are ENHRY and SYGVKD. Written as DNA, the CDR3 is TGTGCCATCGGGTCTAGCGGAGCTGAGGATACGCAGTATTTT. Translated: CAIGSSGAEDTQYF.

J is TRBJ2-2 and V is TRBV5-5; no definite D call. Germline V gives CDR1 SGHKS, CDR2 YYEKEE (reference sequence). The V end was cut by 2 bases, the J end by 6 bases, with 11 bases between. The CDR3 spans 14 residues. CDR3: CASSFWVFPGELFF. CDR3 coding DNA: TGTGCCAGCAGCTTTTGGGTTTTTCCCGGGGAGCTGTTTTTT.

The chain combines TRBV27 with TRBJ1-6; D uncertain. The V and J ends lost 1 base and 6 bases respectively, with 10 bases between them. This CDR3 is 15 amino acids long. From germline, CDR1 is MNHEY and CDR2 SMNVEV (reference sequence). CDR3: CASSLFVGSNSPLHF. The CDR3, as DNA: TGTGCCAGCAGTTTATTCGTCGGTTCTAATTCACCCCTCCACTTT.

The J gene is TRBJ1-2, the V gene TRBV6-1; 7 bases line up with TRBD1. CDR1 is MNHNS and CDR2 is SASEGT in the germline V gene. Trimming took 6 bases from V and 9 from J; bases not matched to a gene: 13. The CDR3 is 14 residues long. The CDR3 DNA reads TGTGCCAGCAGGCAAGGGGGCGAACTAATGCGCTACACCTTC. This sequence encodes CASRQGGELMRYTF.

This clone was seen a single time. This chain connects TRBV13 to TRBJ2-7; TRBD2 matches at 9 bases. Trimming at V came to 5 bases and at J to 0 bases, leaving 5 bases not matched to a gene. The germline V gene encodes CDR1 PRHDT and CDR2 FYEKMQ (reference sequence). This CDR3 spans 15 amino acids. The CDR3 coding sequence is TGTGCCAGCAGCATATTTAGCGGGGGCTCCTACGAGCAGTACTTC. Encoded protein: CASSIFSGGSYEQYF.